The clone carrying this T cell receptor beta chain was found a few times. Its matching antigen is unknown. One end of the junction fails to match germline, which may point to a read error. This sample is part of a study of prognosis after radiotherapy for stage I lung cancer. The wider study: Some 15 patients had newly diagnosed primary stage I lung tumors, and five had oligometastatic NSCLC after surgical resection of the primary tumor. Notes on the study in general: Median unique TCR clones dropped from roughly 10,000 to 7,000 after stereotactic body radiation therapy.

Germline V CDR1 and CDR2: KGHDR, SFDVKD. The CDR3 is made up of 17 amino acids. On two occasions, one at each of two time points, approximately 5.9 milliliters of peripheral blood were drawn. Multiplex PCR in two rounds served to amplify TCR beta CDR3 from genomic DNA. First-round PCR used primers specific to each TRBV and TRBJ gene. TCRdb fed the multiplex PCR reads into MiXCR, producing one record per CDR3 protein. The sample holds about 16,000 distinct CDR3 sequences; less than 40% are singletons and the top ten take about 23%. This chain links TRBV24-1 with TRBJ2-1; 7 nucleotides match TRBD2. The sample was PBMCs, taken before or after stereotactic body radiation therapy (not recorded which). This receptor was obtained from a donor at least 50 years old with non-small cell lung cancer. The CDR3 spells CATSSAGRHGSYNEQLF. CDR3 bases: TGCGCCACCAGTTCCGCCGGGAGGCACGGCTCCTACAATGAGCAGCTCTTC.